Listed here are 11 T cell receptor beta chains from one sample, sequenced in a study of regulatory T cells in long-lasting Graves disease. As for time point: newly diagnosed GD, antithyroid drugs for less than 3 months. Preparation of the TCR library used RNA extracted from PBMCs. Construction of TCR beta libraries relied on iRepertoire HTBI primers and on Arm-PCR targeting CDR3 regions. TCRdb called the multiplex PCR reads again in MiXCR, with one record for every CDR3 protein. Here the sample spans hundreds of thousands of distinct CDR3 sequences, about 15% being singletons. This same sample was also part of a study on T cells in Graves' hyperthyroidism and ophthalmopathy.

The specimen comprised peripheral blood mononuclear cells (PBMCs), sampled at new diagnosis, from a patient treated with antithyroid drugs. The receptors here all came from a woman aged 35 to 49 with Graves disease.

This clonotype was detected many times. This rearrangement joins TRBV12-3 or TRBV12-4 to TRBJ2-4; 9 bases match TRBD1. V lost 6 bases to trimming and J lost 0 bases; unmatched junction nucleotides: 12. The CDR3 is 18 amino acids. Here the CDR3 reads CASRSGTGNFLAKNIQYF. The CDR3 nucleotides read TGTGCCAGCAGATCCGGGACAGGGAATTTCTTAGCCAAAAACATTCAGTACTTC.

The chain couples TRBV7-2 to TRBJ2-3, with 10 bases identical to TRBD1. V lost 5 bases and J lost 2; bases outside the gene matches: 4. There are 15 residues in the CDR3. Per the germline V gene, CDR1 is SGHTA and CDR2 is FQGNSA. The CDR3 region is CASSHRQGATDTQYF. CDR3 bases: TGTGCCAGCAGCCACCGACAGGGGGCCACAGATACGCAGTATTTT.

CDR3 sequence (DNA): TGCAGTGCTAGAGTGGGGGCCTCCTACAATGAGCAGTTCTTC. Encoded protein: CSARVGASYNEQFF. This rearrangement joins TRBV20-1 to TRBJ2-1; TRBD1 is a possible D gene (6 bases). The CDR3 consists of 14 residues. Trimming cost V 1 base and J 0 bases, with 7 bases left between them. The V gene's germline CDR1 is DFQATT and CDR2 SNEGSKA (reference sequence).

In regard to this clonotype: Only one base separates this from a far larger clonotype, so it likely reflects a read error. As DNA, the CDR3 is TGTACCAGCAGCCCCCAGGGGCAAGAGACCCAGTACTTC. Amino acids: CTSSPQGQETQYF. The genes are TRBV12-3 or TRBV12-4 and TRBJ2-5, with a tentative D call TRBD1 (6 bases). The CDR3 spans 13 residues.

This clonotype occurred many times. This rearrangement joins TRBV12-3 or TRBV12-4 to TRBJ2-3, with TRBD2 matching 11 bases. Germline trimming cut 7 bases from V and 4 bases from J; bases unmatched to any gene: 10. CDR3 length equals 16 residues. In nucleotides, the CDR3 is TGTGCCAGCACTGCCATGGTAGCGGGAGGGGCAGATACGCAGTATTTT. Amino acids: CASTAMVAGGADTQYF.

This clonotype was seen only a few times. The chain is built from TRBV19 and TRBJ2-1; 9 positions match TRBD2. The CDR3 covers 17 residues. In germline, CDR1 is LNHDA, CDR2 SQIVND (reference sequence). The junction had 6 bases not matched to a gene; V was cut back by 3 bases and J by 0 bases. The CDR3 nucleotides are TGTGCCAGTAGTATCGATCTAGCGGGAAGCTCCTACAATGAGCAGTTCTTC. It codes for CASSIDLAGSSYNEQFF.

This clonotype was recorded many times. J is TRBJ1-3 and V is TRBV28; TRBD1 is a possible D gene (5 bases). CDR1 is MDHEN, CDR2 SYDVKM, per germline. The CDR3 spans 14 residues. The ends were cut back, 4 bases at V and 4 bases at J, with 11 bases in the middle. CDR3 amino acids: CASSSSGGGNTIYF. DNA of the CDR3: TGTGCCAGCAGTTCGTCGGGGGGAGGAAACACCATATATTTT.

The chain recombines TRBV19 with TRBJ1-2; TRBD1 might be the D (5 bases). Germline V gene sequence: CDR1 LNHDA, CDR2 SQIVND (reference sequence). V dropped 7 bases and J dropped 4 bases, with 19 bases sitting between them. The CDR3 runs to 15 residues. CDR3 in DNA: TGTGCCAGTACCGGGCCCGGAGGGGTCGGCTATGGCTACACCTTC. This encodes CASTGPGGVGYGYTF.

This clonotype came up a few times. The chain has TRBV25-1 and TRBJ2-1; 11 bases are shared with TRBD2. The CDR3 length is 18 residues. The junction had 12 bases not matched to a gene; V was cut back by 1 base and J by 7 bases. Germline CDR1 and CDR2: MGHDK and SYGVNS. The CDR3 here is CASSESPWELAGVNEQFF. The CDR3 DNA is TGTGCCAGCAGTGAATCGCCCTGGGAACTAGCGGGAGTTAATGAGCAGTTCTTC. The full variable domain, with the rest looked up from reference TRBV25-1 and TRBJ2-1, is EADIYQTPRYLVIGTGKKITLECSQTMGHDKMYWYQQDPGMELHLIHYSYGVNSTEKGDLSSESTVSRIRTEHFPLTLESARPSHTSQYLCASSESPWELAGVNEQFFGPGTRLTVL.

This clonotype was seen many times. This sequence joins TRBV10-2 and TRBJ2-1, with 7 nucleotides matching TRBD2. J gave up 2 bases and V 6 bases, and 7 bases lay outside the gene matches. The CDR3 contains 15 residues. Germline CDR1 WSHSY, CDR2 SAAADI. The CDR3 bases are TGCGCCAGCAGCTGGACTAGGGAAGCCTACAATGAGCAGTTCTTC. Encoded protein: CASSWTREAYNEQFF.

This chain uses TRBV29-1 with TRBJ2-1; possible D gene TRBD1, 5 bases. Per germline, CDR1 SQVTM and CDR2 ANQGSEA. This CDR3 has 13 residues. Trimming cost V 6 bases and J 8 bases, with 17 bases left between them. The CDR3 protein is CSVLALGVDEQFF. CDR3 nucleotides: TGCAGCGTCTTGGCCCTAGGGGTCGATGAGCAGTTCTTC.